This is a list of T cell receptor beta chains from one sample in a study of blood T cell repertoires in COVID-19. Repertoires were generated with immunoSEQ multiplex PCR, while TCRdb's copy carries only in-frame clones and drops some. Of about 82,000 clones detected, approximately 82% appear once; the ten largest clones hold approximately 15%. Source material: peripheral blood. The receptors were sampled from an older woman with acute or convalescent COVID-19. Each CDR3 is given with its conserved first and last residue. The D gene is left open where the match is weak. Only some rows state a clone size, as once, few, many or a class for expanded clones.

TRBJ2-5 | TRBV6-6 | NA | 13 | NA | CASCRGLGETQYF | TGTGCCAGCTGTAGAGGGCTAGGGGAGACCCAGTACTTC
TRBJ2-3 | TRBV30 | TRBD2 | 15 | NA | CAWSRLAGGGDTQYF | TGTGCCTGGAGTCGACTAGCGGGAGGGGGAGATACGCAGTATTTT
TRBJ2-3 | TRBV19 | NA | 16 | NA | CASSRSDTSSTDTQYF | TGTGCCAGTAGTAGGTCGGACACATCAAGCACAGATACGCAGTATTTT
TRBJ1-1 | TRBV11-3 | NA | 14 | NA | CASSFSQGRTEAFF | TGTGCCAGCAGCTTCTCACAGGGTCGGACTGAAGCTTTCTTT
TRBJ1-2 | TRBV7-8 | NA | 15 | medium-sized | CASSPVSGVNYGYTF | TGTGCCAGCAGCCCGGTCTCGGGAGTGAACTATGGCTACACCTTC
TRBJ2-6 | TRBV9 | NA | 18 | NA | CASSVAPNSGSGANVLTF | TGTGCCAGCAGCGTAGCCCCTAATTCAGGTTCTGGGGCCAACGTCCTGACTTTC
TRBJ1-1 | TRBV5-1 | TRBD1 | 14 | NA | CASSSGTGDTEAFF | TGCGCCAGCAGCTCCGGGACAGGGGACACTGAAGCTTTCTTT
TRBJ1-5 | TRBV5-8 | NA | 14 | NA | CASSLGQLNQPQHF | TGTGCCAGCAGCTTGGGACAGTTAAATCAGCCCCAGCATTTT
TRBJ1-2 | TRBV19 | TRBD1 | 14 | few | CAIKPGGRNYGYTF | TGTGCCATAAAGCCAGGGGGCAGGAACTATGGCTACACCTTC
TRBJ2-1 | TRBV7-7 | NA | 15 | NA | CASSSLGQRHNEQFF | TGTGCTAGCAGCTCCCTCGGACAGAGACACAATGAGCAGTTCTTC
TRBJ2-7 | TRBV6-5 | TRBD1 | 16 | NA | CASSYGAGQGTHEQYF | TGTGCCAGCAGTTACGGGGCGGGACAGGGAACCCACGAGCAGTACTTC
TRBJ1-2 | TRBV5-4 | NA | 13 | NA | CASSLVSNYGYTF | TGTGCCAGCAGCTTGGTCAGTAACTATGGCTACACCTTC
TRBJ1-3 | TRBV5-1 | NA | 16 | NA | CASSPYSGGSGNTIYF | TGCGCCAGCAGCCCTTACAGCGGAGGGTCTGGAAACACCATATATTTT
TRBJ2-1 | TRBV6-5 | TRBD2 | 16 | NA | CASSYSGLAGHNEQFF | TGTGCCAGCAGTTACTCCGGACTAGCGGGACACAATGAGCAGTTCTTC
TRBJ1-1 | TRBV5-1 | TRBD1 | 15 | NA | CASSRPGTGDSEAFF | TGCGCCAGCAGCAGACCCGGGACAGGGGACTCTGAAGCTTTCTTT
TRBJ1-1 | TRBV6-4 | TRBD1 | 15 | NA | CASSFTPTGESEAFF | TGTGCCAGCAGTTTTACCCCGACAGGGGAATCTGAAGCTTTCTTT
TRBJ2-1 | TRBV7-9 | TRBD2 | 13 | NA | CASSLLGGNEQFF | TGTGCCAGCAGCTTATTGGGGGGGAATGAGCAGTTCTTC
TRBJ2-5 | TRBV30 | TRBD2 | 19 | NA | CAWRPPLSGSPLYQETQYF | TGTGCCTGGAGGCCCCCCCTGAGCGGGAGTCCCCTGTACCAAGAGACCCAGTACTTC
TRBJ1-2 | TRBV7-2 | TRBD1 | 17 | once | CASSLVLGTGLVGGYTF | TGTGCCAGCAGCTTAGTTCTAGGGACAGGGCTGGTCGGGGGCTACACCTTC
TRBJ1-1 | TRBV10-2 | TRBD1 | 15 | NA | CASKKTGVGLTEAFF | TGCGCCAGCAAAAAGACAGGGGTGGGATTAACTGAAGCTTTCTTT
TRBJ2-7 | TRBV9 | TRBD1 | 14 | NA | CASSAGQGIDEQYF | TGTGCCAGCAGCGCAGGACAGGGAATCGACGAGCAGTACTTC
TRBJ1-1 | TRBV6-5 | NA | 13 | NA | CASKTRHSTEAFF | TGTGCCAGCAAAACTCGACACTCCACTGAAGCTTTCTTT
TRBJ2-1 | TRBV11-3 | TRBD2 | 17 | once | CASSPGLAGDQRNEQFF | TGTGCCAGCAGCCCCGGACTAGCGGGAGATCAGCGTAATGAGCAGTTCTTC
TRBJ2-7 | TRBV19 | NA | 14 | NA | CASSIWGVAHEQYF | TGTGCCAGTAGTATTTGGGGGGTTGCCCACGAGCAGTACTTC
TRBJ1-5 | TRBV30 | NA | 14 | few | CAWKAGLGEQPQHF | TGTGCCTGGAAGGCAGGATTGGGCGAACAGCCCCAGCATTTT
TRBJ2-3 | TRBV25-1 | TRBD1 | 16 | once | CASSPLRDREEDTQYF | TGTGCCAGCAGTCCGCTCCGGGACAGGGAGGAGGATACGCAGTATTTT
TRBJ2-3 | TRBV5-4 | NA | 17 | NA | CASSSAQGRTRTDTQYF | TGTGCCAGCAGCTCGGCCCAGGGGCGGACCCGCACAGATACGCAGTATTTT
TRBJ1-1 | TRBV11-1 | TRBD1 | 13 | NA | CASTRTGGTEAFF | TGTGCCAGCACCCGAACAGGGGGGACTGAAGCTTTCTTT
TRBJ1-6 | TRBV9 | NA | 17 | NA | CASSVDPWSSYNSPLHF | TGTGCCAGCAGCGTTGACCCTTGGAGCTCCTATAATTCACCCCTCCACTTT
TRBJ1-2 | TRBV19 | NA | 13 | NA | CASSGSTAVRYTF | TGTGCCAGTAGTGGTAGTACCGCCGTGAGGTACACCTTC
TRBJ2-1 | TRBV27 | NA | 14 | NA | CASHRAGSYNEQFF | TGTGCCAGCCATCGGGCGGGCTCCTACAATGAGCAGTTCTTC
TRBJ1-1 | TRBV6-5 | NA | 14 | NA | CASSYSQMNTEAFF | TGTGCCAGCAGTTACTCCCAGATGAACACTGAAGCTTTCTTT
TRBJ2-7 | TRBV5-1 | NA | 14 | NA | CASSNQQVLGEQYF | TGCGCCAGCAGCAATCAGCAGGTTCTTGGCGAGCAGTACTTC